Listed below are T cell receptor beta chains from one sample, sequenced in a study of shared clonotypes between healthy human individuals. Here immunoSEQ multiplex PCR was the method, and the copy in TCRdb shows in-frame clones only, minus some. The data contain under 850,000 clones, nearly 95% of them singletons. Sequencing input: naive CD8+ T cells sorted from blood. The receptors stem from a man in his thirties or forties in good health. The CDR3 runs from the conserved cysteine through the conserved F or W. D genes are given only for firm matches. The listing skips clone size in some rows; elsewhere it reads once, few, many or a size class.

V gene,J gene,D gene,clone size,CDR3 protein,CDR3 DNA
TRBV29-1,TRBJ2-2,-,-,CSVVVSNTGELFF,TGCAGCGTTGTTGTTTCGAACACCGGGGAGCTGTTTTTT
TRBV28,TRBJ2-7,-,many,CASRPGHMYEQYF,TGTGCCAGCAGGCCGGGACACATGTACGAGCAGTACTTC
TRBV4-1,TRBJ2-1,TRBD2,-,CASSYAGGNYNEQFF,TGCGCCAGCAGCTACGCCGGGGGGAACTACAATGAGCAGTTCTTC
TRBV9,TRBJ2-7,-,-,CASSVDPGMALYEQYF,TGTGCCAGCAGCGTAGATCCAGGGATGGCCCTCTACGAGCAGTACTTC
TRBV7-9,TRBJ1-3,TRBD1,-,CASETGAGPRNTIYF,TGTGCCAGCGAAACAGGGGCAGGCCCGAGAAACACCATATATTTT
TRBV4-1,TRBJ2-1,TRBD2,-,CASSQDIRASGRFNEQFF,TGCGCCAGCAGCCAAGATATCAGGGCGAGCGGGAGGTTCAATGAGCAGTTCTTC
TRBV7-2,TRBJ2-7,TRBD1,-,CASSSGTGGYEQYF,TGTGCCAGCAGCTCAGGGACAGGGGGCTACGAGCAGTACTTC
TRBV4-2,TRBJ2-1,TRBD2,-,CASSQQGLAGIYEQFF,TGTGCCAGCAGCCAACAGGGACTAGCGGGAATTTATGAGCAGTTCTTC
TRBV28,TRBJ1-2,-,-,CASTRGKISYTF,TGTGCCAGCACCCGCGGGAAGATCTCCTACACCTTC
TRBV5-8,TRBJ2-7,TRBD2,-,CASSPGTSVYEQYF,TGTGCCAGCAGCCCCGGGACTAGCGTCTACGAGCAGTACTTC
TRBV5-1,TRBJ2-1,-,-,CASSLGGGLSYNEQFF,TGCGCCAGCAGCTTGGGGGGTGGCCTATCCTACAATGAGCAGTTCTTC
TRBV5-1,TRBJ1-5,-,once,CASSLLGNSNQPQHF,TGCGCCAGCAGCTTGTTGGGCAATAGCAATCAGCCCCAGCATTTT
TRBV19,TRBJ2-7,TRBD2,-,CASSGAGEGTRRYEQYF,TGTGCCAGTAGTGGAGCGGGAGAAGGTACCCGACGTTACGAGCAGTACTTC
TRBV9,TRBJ1-2,-,-,CASSAHPRRTDDYGYTF,TGTGCCAGCAGCGCGCACCCCCGGAGGACAGACGACTATGGCTACACCTTC
TRBV15,TRBJ1-2,-,once,CATSSAETGYGYTF,TGTGCCACCAGCAGCGCCGAGACAGGCTATGGCTACACCTTC
TRBV4-1,TRBJ2-1,TRBD2,-,CASSPATSGQNEQFF,TGCGCCAGCAGCCCAGCGACTAGCGGGCAGAATGAGCAGTTCTTC
TRBV7-3,TRBJ2-3,TRBD2,-,CASSLTPAGMDTQYF,TGTGCCAGCAGCTTAACCCCAGCGGGGATGGATACGCAGTATTTT
TRBV2,TRBJ1-2,TRBD1,-,CASGDRVYGYTF,TGTGCCAGCGGGGACAGGGTTTATGGCTACACCTTC
TRBV6-1,TRBJ1-1,-,-,CASSEKGQQTEAFF,TGTGCCAGCAGTGAAAAAGGACAGCAGACTGAAGCTTTCTTT
TRBV6-6,TRBJ2-2,-,-,CASSYQGTNTGELFF,TGTGCCAGCAGTTACCAGGGGACGAACACCGGGGAGCTGTTTTTT
TRBV27,TRBJ2-2,TRBD1,few,CASSPRGRGTGELFF,TGTGCCAGCAGTCCCAGGGGGCGCGGCACCGGGGAGCTGTTTTTT
TRBV5-5,TRBJ2-1,-,-,CASSLEGKMGYNEQFF,TGTGCCAGCAGCTTGGAGGGAAAGATGGGTTACAATGAGCAGTTCTTC
TRBV7-2,TRBJ2-5,TRBD1,-,CASSLDRRQGAGETQYF,TGTGCCAGCAGCTTAGACCGAAGACAGGGGGCCGGGGAGACCCAGTACTTC